These 10 T cell receptor beta chains came from one sample sequenced in a study of T-cell memory formation after mild COVID-19. In TCRdb, the 5' RACE reads were re-called with MiXCR into one record per CDR3 protein. The repertoire consists of 200,000 to 300,000 distinct CDR3 sequences, with roughly a sixth occurring once and the leading ten covering under 25%. The sequenced sample was PBMCs or a T cell subset sorted from them (not recorded which). The receptor set was obtained from a man between 18 and 35 years old who had mild COVID-19 (a few samples of this study predate the infection). Cell type and time point are not known.

The chain employs TRBV20-1 and TRBJ2-7; D possibly corresponds to TRBD1 (5 bases). CDR1 and CDR2 (germline): DFQATT, SNEGSKA (reference sequence). Between the trimmed V and J ends, which lost 2 bases and 3 bases, there was a span of 11 bases. The CDR3 runs to 13 residues. The CDR3 DNA follows: TGCAGTGCTAGACACCCCGACAGCTACGAGCAGTACGTC. This encodes CSARHPDSYEQYV.

This clonotype has only a few counts. The V call is TRBV7-9, the J call TRBJ2-7; 8 bases map to TRBD2. Germline V gene data show CDR1 as SEHNR and CDR2 as FQNEAQ (reference sequence). The CDR3 runs 12 residues. After removal of 8 bases from V and 6 bases from J, the junction contained 6 bases not matched to a gene. In DNA form, the CDR3 reads TGTGCCAGCGGCGGGGGGCCCGGCGAGCAGTACTTC. The encoded protein is CASGGGPGEQYF.

This clonotype was picked up a small number of times. This chain joins TRBV20-1 and TRBJ1-6, with D hard to call. The CDR3 length is 17 residues. V was trimmed by 6 bases and J by 0 bases, leaving 18 bases between them. CDR1 DFQATT and CDR2 SNEGSKA come from the germline V gene (reference sequence). This CDR3 reads CSASRSVSSSYNSPLHF. Written as DNA, the CDR3 is TGCAGTGCGAGCAGGAGCGTTTCGAGCTCCTATAATTCACCCCTCCACTTT.

This clonotype was found a few times. V and J are TRBV15 and TRBJ2-5; D not resolved. Trimming stripped 0 bases from V and 4 bases from J, with 15 bases between. The CDR3 totals 16 residues. From germline, CDR1 is LNHNV and CDR2 YYDKDF (reference sequence). The CDR3 protein is CATSRDPRPSRETQYF. The DNA for the CDR3 is TGTGCCACCAGCAGAGATCCCAGACCATCAAGAGAGACCCAGTACTTC.

The chain is built from TRBV19 and TRBJ2-7; 15 bases align to TRBD2. The V and J ends lost 5 bases and 3 bases, in that order; junction bases with no gene match: 11. This CDR3 is 18 amino acids long. CDR1 is LNHDA, CDR2 SQIVND, per germline (reference sequence). The CDR3 coding sequence is TGTGCCAGTAGTGACCGGACTAGCGGGGGGGTAAGGAACTACGAGCAGTACTTC. It encodes CASSDRTSGGVRNYEQYF.

This clonotype came up a few times. The CDR3 coding sequence is TGTGCCTGGAGTTGGGTCGACACTGAAGCTTTCTTT. Amino acids: CAWSWVDTEAFF. The rearrangement joins TRBV30 to TRBJ1-1; D call uncertain. There are 12 residues in the CDR3. Germline V gives CDR1 GTSNPN, CDR2 SVGIG (reference sequence). V lost 2 bases and J 3 bases, leaving 7 bases between the germline ends.

This clonotype was detected a few times. This chain uses TRBV6-1 with TRBJ1-5, with D hard to call. V was trimmed by 6 bases and J by 5 bases, leaving 5 bases between them. The CDR3 spans 11 residues. In germline, CDR1 is MNHNS, CDR2 SASEGT. The CDR3 loop is CASSRHQPQHF. As DNA, the CDR3 is TGTGCCAGCAGCCGACATCAGCCCCAGCATTTT.

V is TRBV9 and J is TRBJ2-1, with 9 bases matching TRBD1. Germline lookup yields CDR1 SGDLS and CDR2 YYNGEE. After removal of 4 bases from V and 13 bases from J, the junction contained 9 bases not matched to a gene. The CDR3 loop spans 13 amino acids. CDR3 DNA sequence: TGTGCCAGCAGCTCCCAGGGACAGGGAGGACAGTTCTTC. Encoded protein: CASSSQGQGGQFF.

This clonotype was recorded many times. The chain joins TRBV3-1 to TRBJ1-1; 7 nucleotides align to TRBD1. Germline CDR1 reads LGHDT; CDR2 reads YNNKEL (reference sequence). The J segment lost 11 bases and the V segment lost 3 bases, leaving 6 bases of the junction unmatched. This CDR3 is 12 amino acids long. The CDR3 region has the DNA TGTGCCAGCAGCCAGGCTAGGACAGGCGCTTTCTTT. It specifies CASSQARTGAFF.

The chain couples TRBV19 to TRBJ2-5; possibly TRBD1 or TRBD2 for D (5 bases each). Germline V gene lookup returns CDR1 LNHDA and CDR2 SQIVND (reference sequence). CDR3 length: 14 residues. Trimming pared 7 bases from V and 1 base from J, leaving 13 bases between. The chain's CDR3 is CASTNSGLQETQYF. The CDR3 DNA reads as TGTGCCAGTACCAACTCGGGGCTCCAAGAGACCCAGTACTTC. The full variable domain, with the rest looked up from reference TRBV19 and TRBJ2-5, is DGGITQSPKYLFRKEGQNVTLSCEQNLNHDAMYWYRQDPGQGLRLIYYSQIVNDFQKGDIAEGYSVSREKKESFPLTVTSAQKNPTAFYLCASTNSGLQETQYFGPGTRLLVL.